What follows are 28 T cell receptor beta chains derived from one specimen sequenced in a study of Ad26.COV2.S vaccination and SARS-CoV-2 variants. Sequenced by immunoSEQ multiplex PCR; TCRdb stores in-frame clones only, minus some. This sample yields some 460,000 clones, of which roughly 87% are seen a single time; roughly 1.7% belongs to the top ten. The treatment was: over 15 received Ad26.COV2.S at low or high dose, single or two shots; roughly five received placebo; per-sample allocation not given. The samples were gathered on day 63 after the first injection of vaccine or placebo. The sample consisted of peripheral blood, taken in a trial of Ad26.COV2.S vaccine versus placebo. All receptors derive from a person aged 18-60 years who received the Ad26.COV2.S COVID-19 vaccine or a placebo.

This chain joins TRBV7-8 and TRBJ1-1; D is perhaps TRBD1 (6 bases). Germline lookup yields CDR1 SGHVS and CDR2 FQNEAQ. CDR3 size: 14 residues. V was clipped by 7 bases and J by 1 base, with 13 bases between them. The CDR3 nucleotides are TGTGCCAGCACCCCAGAGGGGGAGAACACTGAAGCTTTCTTT. Its protein product is CASTPEGENTEAFF.

This clone came up once. V is TRBV6-2 or TRBV6-3 and J is TRBJ1-5; 8 positions match TRBD1. The CDR3 loop spans 16 amino acids. Germline CDR1 MNHEY, CDR2 SVGEGT. The J segment lost 0 bases and the V segment lost 3 bases, leaving 4 bases of the junction unmatched. The CDR3 sequence: CASSYQGADSNQPQHF. CDR3 nucleotides: TGTGCCAGCAGTTATCAGGGGGCCGATAGCAATCAGCCCCAGCATTTT.

The chain has TRBV6-5 and TRBJ2-7; a possible D gene is TRBD2 (5 bases). V was shortened by 7 bases and J by 0 bases, with 13 bases between the two germline ends. This CDR3 contains 14 residues. CDR1 is MNHEY and CDR2 is SVGAGI in the germline V gene. The CDR3: CASNPSSFSYEQYF. As DNA, the CDR3 is TGTGCCAGCAACCCTAGCTCTTTCTCCTACGAGCAGTACTTC.

This clone has just one count. The chain uses TRBV15 and TRBJ1-4; D remains ambiguous. Looked up from germline, CDR1 is LNHNV and CDR2 is YYDKDF (reference sequence). This CDR3 has 16 residues. Trimming removed 6 bases from V and 0 bases from J, with 14 bases in between. In DNA form, the CDR3 reads TGTGCCACCAGTGCTAAACCACGGTCAACTAATGAAAAACTGTTTTTT. As protein: CATSAKPRSTNEKLFF.

The genes are TRBV4-2 and TRBJ2-1; D remains ambiguous. The CDR3 is 16 residues long. CDR1 LGHNA and CDR2 YNFKEQ come from the germline V gene. V was trimmed by 0 bases and J by 2 bases, leaving 11 bases between them. CDR3 nucleotide sequence: TGTGCCAGCAGCCAAGAGCGGTCTAACACCTACAATGAGCAGTTCTTC. This translates into CASSQERSNTYNEQFF.

The gene calls are TRBV28 and TRBJ1-4; 8 bases map to TRBD1. This CDR3 contains 18 residues. The V and J ends lost 5 bases and 0 bases, in that order; junction bases with no gene match: 11. In germline, CDR1 is MDHEN, CDR2 SYDVKM. CDR3 DNA: TGTGCCAGCAGTCAACCTTGGACAGGGCTTTCAACTAATGAAAAACTGTTTTTT. This codes for CASSQPWTGLSTNEKLFF.

As DNA, the CDR3 is TGTGCCAGCAGCCAAGGTAGCGGGAGTAGAAATGAGCAGTTCTTC. Translating it yields CASSQGSGSRNEQFF. This chain uses TRBV3-1 (or the pseudogene TRBV3-2) with TRBJ2-1; 9 bases are a match to TRBD2. CDR3 length equals 15 residues. The V gene's germline CDR1 is LGHDT and CDR2 YNNKEL (reference sequence). J lost 7 bases, V lost 1 base, and 5 bases had no gene match.

J is TRBJ1-1 and V is TRBV5-5; 10 bases line up with TRBD1. The CDR3 covers 16 residues. Germline-derived CDR1 and CDR2 are SGHKS and YYEKEE (reference sequence). Germline trimming cut 4 bases from V and 2 bases from J; bases unmatched to any gene: 8. The CDR3, as DNA: TGTGCCAGCAGCCCAAGGACAGGGGGGTTTAACACTGAAGCTTTCTTT. It yields the protein CASSPRTGGFNTEAFF. Full variable domain (remainder filled in from reference TRBV5-5 and TRBJ1-1): DAGVTQSPTHLIKTRGQQVTLRCSPISGHKSVSWYQQVLGQGPQFIFQYYEKEERGRGNFPDRFSARQFPNYSSELNVNALLLGDSALYLCASSPRTGGFNTEAFFGQGTRLTVV.

The chain carries TRBV7-3 and TRBJ2-3; no clear D. CDR3 length equals 14 residues. Germline values: CDR1 SGHTA, CDR2 FQGTGA. Deletions cut 6 bases from V and 1 base from J, with 11 bases between. The CDR3 loop is CASSVDGRTDTQYF. For the CDR3, the DNA is TGTGCCAGCAGTGTGGACGGGCGCACAGATACGCAGTATTTT.

The rearrangement uses TRBV6-2 or TRBV6-3 and TRBJ1-2; D is unclear. This CDR3 has 16 residues. Looked up from germline, CDR1 is MNHEY and CDR2 is SVGEGT. V gave up 0 bases and J gave up 2 bases, with 13 bases separating them. CDR3 in amino acids: CASSYSETDPNYGYTF. CDR3 DNA sequence: TGTGCCAGCAGTTACTCCGAGACGGACCCAAACTATGGCTACACCTTC.

This chain connects TRBV18 to TRBJ2-2, with TRBD1 identical over 8 bases. There are 17 residues in the CDR3. J gave up 4 bases and V 5 bases, and 12 bases lay outside the gene matches. The germline V gene has CDR1 KGHSH and CDR2 LQKENI. The CDR3 here is CASSLIGTGLGTGELFF. The CDR3 DNA follows: TGTGCCAGCTCATTAATAGGGACAGGACTTGGCACCGGGGAGCTGTTTTTT.

V usage is TRBV3-1 (or the pseudogene TRBV3-2) and J usage is TRBJ1-2; D perhaps matches TRBD1 (5 bases). The length of the CDR3 is 17 residues. The V end lost 5 bases, the J end lost 3 bases, and 22 bases lay between the germline ends. Germline lookup yields CDR1 LGHDT and CDR2 YNNKEL (reference sequence). The CDR3: CASSGRGGTGPHYGYTF. In nucleotides, the CDR3 is TGTGCCAGCAGCGGAAGGGGAGGTACCGGGCCCCACTATGGCTACACCTTC.

This CDR3 reads CASSLFGIHEQFF. For the CDR3, the DNA is TGTGCCAGCAGTTTATTCGGGATCCATGAGCAGTTCTTC. The chain carries TRBV27 and TRBJ2-1; D is perhaps TRBD2 (5 bases). Looked up from germline, CDR1 is MNHEY and CDR2 is SMNVEV (reference sequence). Deletions cut 1 base from V and 8 bases from J, with 9 bases between. The CDR3 spans 13 residues.

The rearrangement joins TRBV9 to TRBJ2-3, with D tentatively TRBD2 (6 bases). The V end lost 2 bases, the J end lost 0 bases, and 13 bases lay between the germline ends. The CDR3 totals 16 residues. Germline CDR1 is SGDLS and CDR2 is YYNGEE. The CDR3 sequence is CASSVLAITSTDTQYF. CDR3 bases: TGTGCCAGCAGCGTCCTAGCGATTACTAGCACAGATACGCAGTATTTT.

J is TRBJ1-2 and V is TRBV28; D gene unclear. Germline V lookup: CDR1 MDHEN, CDR2 SYDVKM. The CDR3 spans 12 residues. Trimming took off 6 bases at V and 8 bases at J, with 13 bases between the two ends. The CDR3 DNA reads TGTGCCAGCAGCCCGGGAGGAGGAGGCTACACCTTC. It specifies CASSPGGGGYTF.

The chain is built from TRBV10-2 and TRBJ1-1, with D hard to call. The CDR3 has 13 amino acids. The V end lost 5 bases, the J end lost 7 bases, and 14 bases lay between the germline ends. Germline CDR1 and CDR2: WSHSY and SAAADI. The CDR3 nucleotides are TGCGCCAGCAGTAAAGTGGAGACCGTTGAAGCTTTCTTT. Its translation is CASSKVETVEAFF.

This chain uses TRBV5-6 with TRBJ1-1; 11 positions match TRBD1. Trimming removed 3 bases from V and 4 bases from J; junction bases left unmatched: 8. Per germline, CDR1 SGHDT and CDR2 YYEEEE. CDR3 length: 16 residues. The CDR3 protein is CASSSSPGTGGTEAFF. The CDR3 nucleotides read TGTGCCAGCAGCTCAAGTCCCGGGACAGGGGGCACTGAAGCTTTCTTT. Based on the CDR3 plus reference TRBV5-6 and TRBJ1-1, the full variable domain is DAGVTQSPTHLIKTRGQQVTLRCSPKSGHDTVSWYQQALGQGPQFIFQYYEEEERQRGNFPDRFSGHQFPNYSSELNVNALLLGDSALYLCASSSSPGTGGTEAFFGQGTRLTVV.

The chain couples TRBV5-4 to TRBJ2-7, with 7 bases aligning to TRBD1. CDR1 is SGHNT, CDR2 YYREEE, per germline (reference sequence). Trimming removed 0 bases from V and 3 bases from J; junction bases left unmatched: 3. The CDR3 loop spans 14 amino acids. The CDR3 sequence: CASSLAAGGYEQYF. The CDR3 DNA reads TGTGCCAGCAGCTTGGCCGCAGGGGGCTACGAGCAGTACTTC.

V and J are TRBV5-4 and TRBJ2-1; D call uncertain. Germline CDR1 is SGHNT and CDR2 is YYREEE (reference sequence). The CDR3 extends over 15 amino acids. The V end lost 0 bases, the J end lost 0 bases, and 7 bases lay between the germline ends. The CDR3 sequence: CASSLAGFSYNEQFF. The CDR3, as DNA: TGTGCCAGCAGCTTGGCTGGTTTCTCCTACAATGAGCAGTTCTTC.

The chain uses TRBV3-1 (or the pseudogene TRBV3-2) and TRBJ1-1; unclear D gene. The germline V gene has CDR1 LGHDT and CDR2 YNNKEL (reference sequence). Trimming removed 5 bases at V and 6 bases at J, with 13 bases between. The CDR3 runs 13 residues. CDR3 residues: CASSVRASSEAFF. As DNA, the CDR3 is TGTGCCAGCAGCGTCCGGGCCTCTTCTGAAGCTTTCTTT.

V is TRBV27 and J is TRBJ1-6; TRBD1 is a possible D gene (5 bases). This CDR3 spans 12 amino acids. V gave up 8 bases and J gave up 7 bases, with 9 bases separating them. Looked up from germline, CDR1 is MNHEY and CDR2 is SMNVEV (reference sequence). The CDR3 DNA follows: TGTGCCAGCCGGGGGGGGAATTCACCCCTCCACTTT. Its translation is CASRGGNSPLHF.

This CDR3 is CASSIRRQGRYEKLFF. The CDR3 DNA follows: TGTGCCAGTAGTATCCGGCGACAGGGGAGATATGAAAAACTGTTTTTT. The chain couples TRBV19 to TRBJ1-4; 8 bases align to TRBD1. Trimming removed 3 bases from V and 6 bases from J; junction bases left unmatched: 9. The CDR3 loop spans 16 amino acids. Germline V lookup: CDR1 LNHDA, CDR2 SQIVND (reference sequence).

The chain links TRBV10-3 to TRBJ2-7; 9 bases align to TRBD2. Germline assignment: CDR1 ENHRY and CDR2 SYGVKD. The junction had 20 bases not matched to a gene; V was cut back by 2 bases and J by 3 bases. CDR3 length equals 20 residues. The CDR3 nucleotides are TGTGCCATCAGTGAGAGGTTGGGGGTAGCGGGAGCATGGGTCGGCTACGAGCAGTACTTC. Encoded protein: CAISERLGVAGAWVGYEQYF.

This clone was seen more than once but under ten times. This chain links TRBV7-9 with TRBJ1-1; 9 bases agree with TRBD1. There are 14 residues in the CDR3. V trimming: 5 bases; J trimming: 5 bases; junction bases outside the gene matches: 6. From germline, CDR1 is SEHNR and CDR2 FQNEAQ (reference sequence). CDR3: CASSKTGGDTEAFF. The CDR3 DNA sequence: TGTGCCAGCAGCAAGACAGGGGGAGATACTGAAGCTTTCTTT.

This clone was recorded only once. V and J are TRBV19 and TRBJ2-1; no clear D. Trimming removed 5 bases at V and 10 bases at J, with 15 bases between. CDR1 and CDR2 from the germline V gene are LNHDA and SQIVND (reference sequence). This CDR3 has 13 amino acids. In nucleotides, the CDR3 is TGTGCCAGTAGTGCCACCTCTAGGTCGGAGCAGTTCTTC. This gives the protein CASSATSRSEQFF.

This clone was seen once. The chain employs TRBV4-2 and TRBJ2-7; TRBD2 agrees at 12 bases. The CDR3 is 17 residues long. V was clipped by 1 base and J by 4 bases; unmatched bases: 8. Germline CDR1 and CDR2: LGHNA and YNFKEQ. CDR3 protein: CASSQAVGLAGGYEQYF. DNA of the CDR3: TGTGCCAGCAGCCAAGCGGTAGGGCTAGCGGGAGGGTACGAGCAGTACTTC.

This chain connects TRBV27 to TRBJ2-7; the D gene is possibly TRBD1 (6 bases). The CDR3 has 15 residues. V lost 5 bases and J 5 bases, leaving 19 bases between the germline ends. In germline, CDR1 is MNHEY, CDR2 SMNVEV (reference sequence). DNA for the CDR3: TGTGCCAGCAGTAGACGTCAGGGGAAGAGCCACGAGCAGTACTTC. Protein product: CASSRRQGKSHEQYF.

The chain is built from TRBV27 and TRBJ2-3, with D unclear. V dropped 5 bases and J dropped 0 bases, with 6 bases sitting between them. Germline lookup yields CDR1 MNHEY and CDR2 SMNVEV (reference sequence). This CDR3 is built from 13 residues. The CDR3 here is CASSVPSTDTQYF. The CDR3 coding sequence is TGTGCCAGCAGTGTCCCTAGCACAGATACGCAGTATTTT.